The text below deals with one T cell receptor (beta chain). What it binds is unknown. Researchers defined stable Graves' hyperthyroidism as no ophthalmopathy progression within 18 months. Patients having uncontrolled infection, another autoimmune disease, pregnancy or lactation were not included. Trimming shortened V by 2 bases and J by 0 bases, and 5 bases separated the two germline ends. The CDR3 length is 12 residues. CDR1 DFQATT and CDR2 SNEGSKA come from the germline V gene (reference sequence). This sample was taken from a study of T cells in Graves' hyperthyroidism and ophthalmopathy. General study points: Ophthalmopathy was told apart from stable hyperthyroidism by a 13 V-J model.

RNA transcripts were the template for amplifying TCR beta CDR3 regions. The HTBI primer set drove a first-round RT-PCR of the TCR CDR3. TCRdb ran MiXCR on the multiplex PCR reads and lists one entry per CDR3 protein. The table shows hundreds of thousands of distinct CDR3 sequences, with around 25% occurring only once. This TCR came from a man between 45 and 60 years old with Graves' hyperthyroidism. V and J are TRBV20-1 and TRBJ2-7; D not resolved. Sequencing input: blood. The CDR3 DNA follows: TGCAGTGCTAGACCCTTCTCCTACGAGCAGTACTTC. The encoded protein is CSARPFSYEQYF.